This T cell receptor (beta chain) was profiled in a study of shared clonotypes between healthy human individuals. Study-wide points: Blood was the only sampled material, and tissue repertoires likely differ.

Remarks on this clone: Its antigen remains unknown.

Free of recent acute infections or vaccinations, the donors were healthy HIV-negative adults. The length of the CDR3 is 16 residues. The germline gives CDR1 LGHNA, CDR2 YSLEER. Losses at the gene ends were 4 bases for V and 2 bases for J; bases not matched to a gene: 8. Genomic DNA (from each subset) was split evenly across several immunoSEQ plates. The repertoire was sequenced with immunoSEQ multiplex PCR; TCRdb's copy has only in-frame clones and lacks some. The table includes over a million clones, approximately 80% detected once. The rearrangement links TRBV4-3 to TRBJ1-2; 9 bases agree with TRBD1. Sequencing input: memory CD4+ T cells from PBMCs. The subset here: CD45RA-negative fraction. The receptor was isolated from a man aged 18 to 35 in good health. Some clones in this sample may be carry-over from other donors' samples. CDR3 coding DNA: TGCGCCAGCAGCCGTACGACGGGACAGGGAAACTATGGCTACACCTTC. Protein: CASSRTTGQGNYGYTF.